This T cell receptor (beta chain) was retrieved from a study of monozygotic twins with inflammatory bowel disease. Study-level findings and limits: The study found lower TCRbeta diversity (inverse Simpson) in IBD patients than in healthy co-twins. A single strong clonotype or signal linked to IBD was not supported. Relative to healthy twins, IBD patients had fewer clonotypes in common with others, a gap that was especially apparent with disease activity.

The CDR3 extends over 15 amino acids. Blood samples of less than 3 ml were drawn from every donor. On this clonotype itself: No antigen is known for it.

TCRdb derives one entry per CDR3 protein from the 5' RACE reads, leaving out DNA. The listing contains approximately 400,000 distinct CDR3 sequences. The source is a human donor with ulcerative colitis or Crohn's disease, or a healthy co-twin of an affected twin (not recorded which). This rearrangement joins TRBV12-3 or TRBV12-4 to TRBJ2-5. Sequenced sample: blood. The CDR3 here is CASSLQPTGQETQYF.